One sample yielded the 2 T cell receptor beta chains listed below, sequenced in a study of blood T cell repertoires in COVID-19. TCRdb keeps only in-frame clones here, not all; method: immunoSEQ multiplex PCR. The profile shows about 300,000 clones, roughly 89% of them singletons. The specimen was peripheral blood. All receptors derive from a woman in her thirties with COVID-19, enrolled during active disease.

The V gene is TRBV2, the J gene TRBJ1-6; no firm D call. Between the trimmed V and J ends, which lost 8 bases and 8 bases, there was a span of 10 bases. The CDR3 sequence is 12 residues long. CDR1 is SNHLY, CDR2 FYNNEI, per germline. The CDR3 DNA follows: TGTGCCAGCTGTTATTTAGATTCACCCCTCCACTTT. Protein sequence: CASCYLDSPLHF.

The rearrangement uses TRBV3-1 (or the pseudogene TRBV3-2) and TRBJ1-3, with TRBD1 as a possible D gene (5 bases). The CDR3 contains 14 residues. CDR1 and CDR2 from the germline V gene are LGHDT and YNNKEL (reference sequence). With 4 bases removed from V and 4 bases from J, the gap between germline ends came to 11 bases. The CDR3 DNA reads as TGTGCCAGCAGCCCCTGGCAGGGAGGAAACACCATATATTTT. Translating it yields CASSPWQGGNTIYF.